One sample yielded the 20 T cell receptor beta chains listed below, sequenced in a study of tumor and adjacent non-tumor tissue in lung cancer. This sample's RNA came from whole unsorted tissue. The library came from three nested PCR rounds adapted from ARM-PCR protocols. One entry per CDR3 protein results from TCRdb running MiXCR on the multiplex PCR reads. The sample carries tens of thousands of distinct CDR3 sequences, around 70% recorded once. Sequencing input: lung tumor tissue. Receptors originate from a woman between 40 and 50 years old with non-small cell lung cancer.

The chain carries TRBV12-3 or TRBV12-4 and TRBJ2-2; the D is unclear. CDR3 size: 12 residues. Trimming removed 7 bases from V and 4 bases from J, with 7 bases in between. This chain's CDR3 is CASITITGELFF. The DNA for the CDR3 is TGTGCCAGCATCACCATCACCGGGGAGCTGTTTTTT.

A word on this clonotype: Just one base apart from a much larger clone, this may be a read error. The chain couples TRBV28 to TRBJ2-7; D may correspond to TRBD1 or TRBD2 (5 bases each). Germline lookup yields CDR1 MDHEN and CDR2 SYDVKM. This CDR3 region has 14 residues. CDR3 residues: CTSSFPSRGHEQYF. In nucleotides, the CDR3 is TGTACCAGCAGTTTCCCCTCCCGGGGCCACGAGCAGTACTTC.

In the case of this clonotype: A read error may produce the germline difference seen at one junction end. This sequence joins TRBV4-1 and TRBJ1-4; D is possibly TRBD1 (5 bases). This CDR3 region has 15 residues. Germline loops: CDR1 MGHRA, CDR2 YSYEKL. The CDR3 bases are TGCGCAAGCAGCCAAGTAGCGGGGGATAATGAAAAACTGTTTTTT. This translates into CASSQVAGDNEKLFF.

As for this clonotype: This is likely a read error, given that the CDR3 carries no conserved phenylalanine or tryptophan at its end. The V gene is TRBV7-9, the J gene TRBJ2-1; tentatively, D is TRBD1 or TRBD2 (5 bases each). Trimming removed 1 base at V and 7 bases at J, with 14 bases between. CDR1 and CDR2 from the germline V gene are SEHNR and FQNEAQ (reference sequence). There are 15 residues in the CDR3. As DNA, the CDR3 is TGTGCCAGCAGCTTAGGGGGCGAGGGCGGGAATGAGCAGTTCCTC. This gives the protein CASSLGGEGGNEQFL.

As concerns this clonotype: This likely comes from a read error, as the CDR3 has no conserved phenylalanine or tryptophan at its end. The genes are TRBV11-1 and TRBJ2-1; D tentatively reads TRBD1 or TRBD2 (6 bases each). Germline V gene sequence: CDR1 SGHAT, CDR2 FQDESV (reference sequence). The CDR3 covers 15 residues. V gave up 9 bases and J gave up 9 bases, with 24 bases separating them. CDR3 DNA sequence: TGTGCCAGTAGCCTGGGGGGCCTAGGGGCTGTTGAGCAGTTCTTA. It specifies CASSLGGLGAVEQFL.

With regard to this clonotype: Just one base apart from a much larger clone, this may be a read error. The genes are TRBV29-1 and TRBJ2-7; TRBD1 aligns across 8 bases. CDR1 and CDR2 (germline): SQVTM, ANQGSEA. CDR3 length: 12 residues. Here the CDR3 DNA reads TGCAGCGCATCGACAGGGGTCGACGATCAGTACTTC. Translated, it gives CSASTGVDDQYF.

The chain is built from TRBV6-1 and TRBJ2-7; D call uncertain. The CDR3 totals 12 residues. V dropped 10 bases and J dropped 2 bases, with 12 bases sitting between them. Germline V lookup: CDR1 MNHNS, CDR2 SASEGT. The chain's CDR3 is CAITKGTYEQYF. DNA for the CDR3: TGTGCCATCACTAAAGGTACCTACGAGCAGTACTTC.

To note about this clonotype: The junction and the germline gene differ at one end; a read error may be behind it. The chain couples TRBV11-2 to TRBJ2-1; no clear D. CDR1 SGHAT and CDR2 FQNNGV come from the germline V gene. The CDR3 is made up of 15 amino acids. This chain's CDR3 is CASSLGGTEYNEQLF. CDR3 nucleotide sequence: TGTGCCAGCAGCTTAGGTGGTACAGAGTACAATGAGCAGCTCTTC.

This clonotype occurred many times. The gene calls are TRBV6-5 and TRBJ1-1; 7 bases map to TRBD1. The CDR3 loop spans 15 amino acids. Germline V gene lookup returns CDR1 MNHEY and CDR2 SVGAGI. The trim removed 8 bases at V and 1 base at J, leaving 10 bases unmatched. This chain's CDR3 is CASAGGSAGNTEAFF. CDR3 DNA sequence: TGTGCCAGCGCAGGGGGTTCGGCGGGGAACACTGAAGCTTTCTTT.

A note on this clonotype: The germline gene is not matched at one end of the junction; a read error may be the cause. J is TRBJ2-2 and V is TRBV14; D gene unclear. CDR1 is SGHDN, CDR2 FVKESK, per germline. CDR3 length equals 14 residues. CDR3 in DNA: TGTACCAGCAGCTCCGCGGCCGAACCGGGGGAGCTGTTTTTT. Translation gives CTSSSAAEPGELFF.

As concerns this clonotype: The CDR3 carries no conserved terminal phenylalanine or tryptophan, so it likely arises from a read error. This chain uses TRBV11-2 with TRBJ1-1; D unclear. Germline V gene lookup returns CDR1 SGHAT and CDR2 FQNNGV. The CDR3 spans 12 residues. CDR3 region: CTRSNSGFEAFS. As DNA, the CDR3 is TGTACCAGGAGTAATTCGGGGTTTGAAGCTTTCTCT.

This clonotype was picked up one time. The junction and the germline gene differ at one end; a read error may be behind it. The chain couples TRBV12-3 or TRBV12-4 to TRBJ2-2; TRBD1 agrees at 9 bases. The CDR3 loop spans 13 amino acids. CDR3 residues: CAIRDRVTVKLLF. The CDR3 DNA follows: TGTGCCATCCGGGACAGGGTCACCGTGAAGCTGCTTTTT.

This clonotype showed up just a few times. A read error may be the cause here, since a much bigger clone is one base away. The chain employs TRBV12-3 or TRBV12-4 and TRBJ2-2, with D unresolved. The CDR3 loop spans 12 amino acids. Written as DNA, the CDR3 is TGTGTCAGCAGTGGGCAAACCGGGGAGCTGTTTTTT. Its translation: CVSSGQTGELFF.

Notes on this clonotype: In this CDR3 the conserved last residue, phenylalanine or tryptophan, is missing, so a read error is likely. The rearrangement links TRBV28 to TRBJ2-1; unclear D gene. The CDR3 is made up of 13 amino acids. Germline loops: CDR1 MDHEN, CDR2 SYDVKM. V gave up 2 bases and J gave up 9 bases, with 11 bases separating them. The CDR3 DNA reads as TGTGCCAGCAGTTTAGCCCCGGTGGGTGAGCAGTTCCTA. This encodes CASSLAPVGEQFL.

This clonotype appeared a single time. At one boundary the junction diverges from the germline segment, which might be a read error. CDR3 nucleotide sequence: TGTGCAAGCAGTATCGGAACAGGGGGCGTCTTGGGGCCCCAGCATTTT. The encoded protein is CASSIGTGGVLGPQHF. The V and J genes are TRBV6-6 and TRBJ1-5; TRBD1 matches at 9 bases. The germline CDR1 and CDR2 sequences are MNHNY and SVGAGI (reference sequence). CDR3 length equals 16 residues.

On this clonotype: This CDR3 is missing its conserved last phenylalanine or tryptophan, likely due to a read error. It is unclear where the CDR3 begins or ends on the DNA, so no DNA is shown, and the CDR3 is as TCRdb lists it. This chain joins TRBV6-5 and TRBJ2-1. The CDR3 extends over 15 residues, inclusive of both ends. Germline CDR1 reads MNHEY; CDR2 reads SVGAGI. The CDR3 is CASSYDRSTYNEQLL.

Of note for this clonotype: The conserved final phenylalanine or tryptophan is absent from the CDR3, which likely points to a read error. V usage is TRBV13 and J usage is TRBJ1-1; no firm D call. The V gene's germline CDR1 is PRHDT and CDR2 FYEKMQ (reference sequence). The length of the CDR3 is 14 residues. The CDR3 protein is CASSPMAVNTEAFL. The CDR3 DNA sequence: TGTGCCAGCAGCCCGATGGCAGTGAACACAGAAGCTTTCTTA.

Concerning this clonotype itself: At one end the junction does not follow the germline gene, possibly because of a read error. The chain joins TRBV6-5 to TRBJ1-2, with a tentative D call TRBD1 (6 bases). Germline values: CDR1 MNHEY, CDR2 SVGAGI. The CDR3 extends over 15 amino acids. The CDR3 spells CANSRTASANYGYTF. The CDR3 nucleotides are TGCGCCAACAGTCGGACAGCCTCAGCTAACTATGGCTACACCTTC.

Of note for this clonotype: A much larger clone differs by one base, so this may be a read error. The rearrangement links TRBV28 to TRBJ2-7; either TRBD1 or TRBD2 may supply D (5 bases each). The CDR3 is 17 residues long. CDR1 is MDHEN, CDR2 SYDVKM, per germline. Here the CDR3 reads CTIPVKGNDGDPYEQYF. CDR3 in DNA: TGTACCATCCCCGTTAAGGGAAATGACGGGGACCCTTACGAGCAGTACTTC.

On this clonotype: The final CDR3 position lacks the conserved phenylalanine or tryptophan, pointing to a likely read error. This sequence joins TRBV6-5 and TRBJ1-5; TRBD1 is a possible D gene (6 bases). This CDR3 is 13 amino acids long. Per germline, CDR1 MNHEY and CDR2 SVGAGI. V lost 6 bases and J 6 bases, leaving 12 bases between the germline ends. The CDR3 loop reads CASRYREGQPQHY. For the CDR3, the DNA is TGTGCCAGCAGATACAGGGAGGGTCAGCCCCAGCATTAT.